Listed here is a single T cell receptor (beta chain). Using a J-beta primer mix together with a sample-barcoded 5' primer, a second PCR was run for about 7 to 12 cycles. TCRdb ran MiXCR on the 5' RACE reads and lists one entry per CDR3 protein. The table includes 800,000 or so distinct CDR3 sequences, around 25% detected once. This entry belongs to a study of blood T cells in healthy people across ages. CDR3 length: 14 residues. The germline CDR1 and CDR2 sequences are DFQATT and SNEGSKA (reference sequence). Trimming left V 2 bases short and J 0 bases short, with 7 bases between. The extraction recovered at least 5 micrograms of total RNA per sample. The sample also formed part of further work on T cells of mothers and their children. That source reports: Healthy Caucasian mothers, three in number, and their six children were the donors.

This rearrangement joins TRBV20-1 to TRBJ1-4; D ambiguous. The sequencing input was blood. The TCR originated in a boy younger than 18 in good health. The CDR3 here is CSARLKPTNEKLFF. The DNA for the CDR3 is TGCAGTGCTAGACTGAAGCCAACTAATGAAAAACTGTTTTTT.